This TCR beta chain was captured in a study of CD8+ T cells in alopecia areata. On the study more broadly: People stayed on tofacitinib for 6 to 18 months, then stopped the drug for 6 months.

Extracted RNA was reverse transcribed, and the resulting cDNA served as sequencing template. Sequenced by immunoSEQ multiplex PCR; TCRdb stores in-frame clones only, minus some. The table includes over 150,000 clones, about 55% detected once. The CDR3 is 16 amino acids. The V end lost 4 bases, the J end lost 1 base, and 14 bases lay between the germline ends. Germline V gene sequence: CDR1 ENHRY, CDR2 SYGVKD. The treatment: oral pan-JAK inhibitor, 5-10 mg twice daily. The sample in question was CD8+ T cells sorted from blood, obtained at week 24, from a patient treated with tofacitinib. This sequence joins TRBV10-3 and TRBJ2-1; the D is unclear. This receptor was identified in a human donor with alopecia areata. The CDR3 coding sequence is TGTGCCATCAGTGCGGAGCCGATGGGATCCTACAATGAGCAGTTCTTC. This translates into CAISAEPMGSYNEQFF.